The 6 T cell receptor beta chains listed next were all sequenced from one sample in a study of regulatory T cells in long-lasting Graves disease. This sample's time point: newly diagnosed GD, antithyroid drugs for less than 3 months. The TCR library was prepared using RNA isolated from PBMCs. Both iRepertoire HTBI primers and Arm-PCR of CDR3 regions were used to build the TCR beta libraries. TCRdb re-derived calls from the multiplex PCR reads in MiXCR, one entry per CDR3 protein. The sample shows about 240,000 distinct CDR3 sequences, about 19% of them seen only once. The specimen comprised peripheral blood mononuclear cells (PBMCs), sampled at new diagnosis, from a patient treated with antithyroid drugs. The origin of the receptors is a female donor with Graves disease.

This clonotype came up many times. This chain joins TRBV12-3 or TRBV12-4 and TRBJ2-7; 10 bases line up with TRBD2. This CDR3 is built from 21 residues. The V gene end was trimmed by 7 bases and the J gene end by 2 bases; junction bases not matched to a gene: 26. CDR3 DNA sequence: TGTGCCAGCACCCCCGGTCTAAAGGGGCCTAGCGGGAGTTATCCGGCCTACGAGCAGTACTTC. Translation gives CASTPGLKGPSGSYPAYEQYF.

In its sample, this clonotype was seen many times. The chain is built from TRBV6-9 and TRBJ2-5; D gene unclear. The V end was cut by 4 bases, the J end by 4 bases, with 13 bases between. Per germline, CDR1 MNHGY and CDR2 SVAAGI. The CDR3 contains 14 residues. CDR3 bases: TGTGCCAGCAGTTTGGGGTTTGAAGGAGAGACCCAGTACTTC. This sequence encodes CASSLGFEGETQYF.

This clonotype was observed a handful of times. This chain uses TRBV9 with TRBJ2-2; D is possibly TRBD2 (6 bases). The V end lost 5 bases, the J end lost 2 bases, and 13 bases lay between the germline ends. The CDR3 has 15 amino acids. CDR1 is SGDLS and CDR2 is YYNGEE in the germline V gene. The CDR3 sequence: CASRPAGSNTGELFF. CDR3 bases: TGTGCCAGCAGGCCTGCGGGAAGTAACACCGGGGAGCTGTTTTTT.

This clonotype was seen ten or more times. The chain is built from TRBV20-1 and TRBJ1-5, with D perhaps matching TRBD1 (5 bases). The CDR3 consists of 15 residues. CDR1 is DFQATT, CDR2 SNEGSKA, per germline (reference sequence). V lost 4 bases and J 6 bases, leaving 19 bases between the germline ends. The CDR3: CSATNWGVLGQPQHF. In nucleotides, the CDR3 is TGCAGTGCTACCAATTGGGGGGTTCTCGGTCAGCCCCAGCATTTT.

This clonotype appeared many times. J is TRBJ2-2 and V is TRBV7-8; 11 bases are shared with TRBD2. Germline assignment: CDR1 SGHVS and CDR2 FQNEAQ. The V gene end was trimmed by 3 bases and the J gene end by 2 bases; junction bases not matched to a gene: 2. The CDR3 runs 16 residues. The CDR3 sequence is CASSFGTSGNTGELFF. The CDR3 nucleotides read TGTGCCAGCAGCTTCGGGACTAGCGGAAACACCGGGGAGCTGTTTTTT. Full variable domain (rest looked up from reference TRBV7-8 and TRBJ2-2): GAGVSQSPRYKVAKRGQDVALRCDPISGHVSLFWYQQALGQGPEFLTYFQNEAQLDKSGLPSDRFFAERPEGSVSTLKIQRTQQEDSAVYLCASSFGTSGNTGELFFGEGSRLTVL.

This clonotype was seen many times. The chain carries TRBV10-3 and TRBJ2-3; 14 nucleotides line up with TRBD2. Per the germline V gene, CDR1 is ENHRY and CDR2 is SYGVKD. V shed 2 bases and J 5 bases; nucleotides not matched to a gene: 3. The CDR3 consists of 16 residues. The CDR3 here is CAISERLAGGGDTQYF. The CDR3 region has the DNA TGTGCCATCAGTGAGAGACTAGCGGGAGGGGGAGATACGCAGTATTTT.